The present TCR beta chain was sequenced within a study of cytomegalovirus exposure and HLA in healthy donors. Concerning this clone: One junction end does not reproduce the germline sequence, and a read error may be involved.

Sequencing was performed with immunoSEQ multiplex PCR; in TCRdb, only in-frame clones are kept and a portion is missing. Altogether around 130,000 clones are present, over 65% being singletons, with the ten largest covering roughly 1.9%. Germline V gives CDR1 SGHRS, CDR2 YFSETQ. The CDR3 runs to 16 residues. The J gene is TRBJ1-6, the V gene TRBV5-1, with 7 bases lining up with TRBD1. The sample was PBMCs. The sequence was obtained from a woman under 40 in good health and CMV-seronegative. CDR3 sequence: CASRLESAGGYSPLHF. Written as DNA, the CDR3 is TGCGCCAGCAGATTGGAGTCGGCAGGGGGTTATTCACCCCTCCACTTT.